Listed below are T cell receptor beta chains from one sample, sequenced in a study of blood T cell repertoires in COVID-19. Here immunoSEQ multiplex PCR was the method, and the copy in TCRdb shows in-frame clones only, minus some. The sample consists of a few hundred thousand clones, 88% of them appearing once. The sequencing sample was made of PBMCs or T cells enriched from blood (not recorded which). The receptors derive from a woman under 30 who had recovered from COVID-19. CDR3s include the opening cysteine and the closing phenylalanine or tryptophan. The D gene is left open where the match is weak. Clone size appears in some rows only: once, few, many, or a class for an expanded clone.

J gene	D gene	V gene	clone size	CDR3 protein	CDR3 DNA
TRBJ1-1	TRBD1	TRBV5-5	.	CASSGTVNTEAFF	TGTGCCAGCTCCGGGACAGTGAACACTGAAGCTTTCTTT
TRBJ1-6	.	TRBV7-3	once	CASRLGGEGSPLHF	TGTGCCAGCCGTCTGGGCGGGGAAGGTTCACCCCTCCACTTT
TRBJ2-7	.	TRBV7-3	.	CASSFGTGYEQYF	TGTGCCAGCAGCTTCGGGACTGGCTACGAGCAGTACTTC
TRBJ1-2	TRBD1	TRBV5-1	.	CASSPMTGPTNYGYTF	TGCGCCAGCAGCCCAATGACAGGGCCCACTAACTATGGCTACACCTTC
TRBJ1-4	TRBD1	TRBV10-3	.	CAISSTGGLGEKLFF	TGTGCCATCAGTTCTACAGGGGGACTCGGGGAAAAACTGTTTTTT
TRBJ2-7	TRBD1	TRBV19	.	CASSKYNRGAYEQYF	TGTGCCAGTAGTAAATATAACAGGGGGGCCTACGAGCAGTACTTC
TRBJ2-1	.	TRBV7-2	.	CASSFLNEQFF	TGTGCCAGCAGCTTTCTAAATGAGCAGTTCTTC
TRBJ1-2	TRBD1	TRBV7-9	.	CASSPPGTGYGYTF	TGTGCCAGCAGCCCTCCCGGGACAGGGTACGGCTACACCTTC
TRBJ1-3	.	TRBV2	few	CASSESRSGNTIYF	TGTGCCAGCAGTGAGAGCCGCTCTGGAAACACCATATATTTT
TRBJ2-2	TRBD1	TRBV3-1/TRBV3-2	once	CASSRDRDRVTGELFF	TGTGCCAGCAGCCGAGACCGGGACAGGGTAACCGGGGAGCTGTTTTTT
TRBJ2-3	TRBD1	TRBV11-3	.	CASSSDRRTDTQYF	TGTGCCAGCAGCTCGGACAGGAGGACAGATACGCAGTATTTT
TRBJ1-2	TRBD1	TRBV6-5	.	CASSYSSTGESGYTF	TGTGCCAGCAGTTACTCCTCGACAGGGGAGTCTGGCTACACCTTC
TRBJ1-1	TRBD1	TRBV5-5	.	CASSLSAGTVNTEAFF	TGTGCCAGCAGCCTGTCCGCCGGGACAGTAAACACTGAAGCTTTCTTT
TRBJ1-5	.	TRBV10-3	.	CAISESTGGGPQHF	TGTGCCATCAGTGAGTCGACGGGGGGTGGGCCCCAGCATTTT
TRBJ2-1	TRBD2	TRBV4-1	once	CASSQDYGTSVYWEQFF	TGCGCCAGCAGCCAAGATTACGGGACTAGCGTGTATTGGGAGCAGTTCTTC
TRBJ2-4	TRBD1	TRBV5-1	.	CASSVLGQLNEGLAKNIQYF	TGCGCCAGCAGCGTACTGGGACAGTTAAATGAAGGGCTAGCCAAAAACATTCAGTACTTC
TRBJ2-7	TRBD1	TRBV6-6	.	CASSSRDRGHEQYF	TGTGCCAGCAGTTCCCGGGACAGGGGCCACGAGCAGTACTTC
TRBJ1-3	.	TRBV24-1	.	CATSETGPSGNTIYF	TGTGCCACCAGTGAAACTGGGCCCTCTGGAAACACCATATATTTT
TRBJ1-2	TRBD1	TRBV5-5	.	CASSLDRVREDF	TGTGCCAGCAGCCTCGACAGGGTCAGAGAGGACTTC
TRBJ2-5	.	TRBV13	.	CASSLAETQYF	TGTGCCAGCAGCTTAGCGGAGACCCAGTACTTC
TRBJ1-5	.	TRBV6-2/TRBV6-3	.	CASSLTEYSNQPQHF	TGTGCCAGCAGCCTAACAGAGTATAGCAATCAGCCCCAGCATTTT
TRBJ2-7	.	TRBV6-5	.	CASSRTDSYEQYF	TGTGCCAGCAGTCGGACAGACTCCTACGAGCAGTACTTC
TRBJ2-1	TRBD2	TRBV5-1	.	CASSFTSGLNEQFF	TGCGCCAGCAGCTTCACTAGCGGGTTGAATGAGCAGTTCTTC
TRBJ1-1	.	TRBV6-5	.	CASRRPQDSNTEAFF	TGTGCCAGCAGGCGCCCACAAGACTCGAACACTGAAGCTTTCTTT
TRBJ2-7	TRBD1	TRBV3-1/TRBV3-2	.	CASSQVGQGAFSYEQYF	TGTGCCAGCAGCCAAGTGGGACAGGGGGCCTTCTCCTACGAGCAGTACTTC
TRBJ1-5	TRBD1	TRBV9	.	CASSVVGDRWEPQHF	TGTGCCAGCAGCGTAGTGGGGGACAGGTGGGAGCCCCAGCATTTT
TRBJ2-3	TRBD2	TRBV2	few	CASSASSGGADTQYF	TGTGCCAGCAGTGCCTCTAGCGGGGGCGCAGATACGCAGTATTTT
TRBJ1-2	.	TRBV7-8	.	CASSSSGQTNYGYTF	TGTGCCAGCAGTTCCTCAGGGCAGACGAACTATGGCTACACCTTC
TRBJ1-5	.	TRBV30	.	CAWRQGYSDNQPQHF	TGTGCCTGGAGGCAGGGATATTCTGACAATCAGCCCCAGCATTTT
TRBJ1-2	TRBD1	TRBV15	.	CATSRDRVYGYTF	TGTGCCACCAGCAGGGACAGGGTCTATGGCTACACCTTC
TRBJ1-3	.	TRBV2	.	CASSERGSGNTIYF	TGTGCCAGCAGTGAAAGGGGCTCTGGAAACACCATATATTTT
TRBJ2-1	TRBD2	TRBV9	once	CASSWTSGGAYNEQFF	TGTGCCAGCAGCTGGACTAGCGGGGGCGCCTACAATGAGCAGTTCTTC
TRBJ2-5	.	TRBV9	.	CASSPSERQLYF	TGTGCCAGCAGCCCCTCGGAGAGACAGCTGTACTTC
TRBJ2-7	TRBD1	TRBV19	.	CASSILRGTEQYF	TGTGCCAGTAGTATTCTCAGGGGGACCGAGCAGTACTTC
TRBJ1-1	.	TRBV19	.	CASVFSGTQKAFF	TGTGCCAGCGTCTTCTCAGGGACACAGAAAGCTTTCTTT
TRBJ1-4	.	TRBV28	.	CASSFGREKLFF	TGTGCCAGCAGTTTTGGGCGTGAAAAACTGTTTTTT
TRBJ2-5	.	TRBV7-9	.	CASSPDGGRETQYF	TGTGCCAGCAGCCCAGATGGGGGCCGAGAGACCCAGTACTTC
TRBJ2-7	.	TRBV5-6	.	CASSLWQDISYEQYF	TGTGCCAGCAGCTTGTGGCAGGACATCTCCTACGAGCAGTACTTC
TRBJ1-1	.	TRBV19	.	CASSIQGLAAEAFF	TGTGCCAGTAGTATCCAGGGGTTGGCGGCTGAAGCTTTCTTT
TRBJ1-2	TRBD1	TRBV6-5	.	CASKRGQGGYTF	TGTGCCAGCAAAAGGGGGCAGGGTGGCTACACCTTC
TRBJ1-1	TRBD1	TRBV4-3	once	CASSFEGAGTEAFF	TGCGCCAGCAGCTTCGAGGGGGCGGGTACTGAAGCTTTCTTT
TRBJ2-7	.	TRBV29-1	few	CSVLGEVNDEQYF	TGCAGCGTGCTGGGTGAGGTGAACGACGAGCAGTACTTC
TRBJ2-3	.	TRBV11-3	.	CASSPGDASTDTQYF	TGTGCCAGCAGCCCAGGGGATGCAAGCACAGATACGCAGTATTTT
TRBJ2-7	TRBD1	TRBV4-1	.	CASSQIGQGKYEQYF	TGCGCCAGCAGCCAAATCGGACAGGGGAAATACGAGCAGTACTTC
TRBJ1-4	.	TRBV5-8	once	CASSSGAGGNEKLFF	TGTGCCAGCAGCTCAGGGGCTGGGGGTAATGAAAAACTGTTTTTT
TRBJ2-7	.	TRBV6-2/TRBV6-3	once	CASSYAGNEQYF	TGTGCCAGCAGTTACGCCGGGAACGAGCAGTACTTC
TRBJ2-7	TRBD1	TRBV27	.	CASSETGGPKPYEQYF	TGTGCCAGCAGCGAGACAGGGGGCCCTAAACCGTACGAGCAGTACTTC
TRBJ1-1	.	TRBV27	.	CASSFLGGEAFF	TGTGCCAGCAGTTTTCTGGGGGGTGAAGCTTTCTTT
TRBJ2-1	.	TRBV7-8	.	CASSPRAGPSHEQFF	TGTGCCAGCAGTCCGCGGGCGGGGCCTTCGCATGAGCAGTTCTTC
TRBJ1-2	TRBD1	TRBV11-2	.	CASSLDPGQLYGYTF	TGTGCCAGCAGCTTAGATCCGGGACAGCTCTATGGCTACACCTTC
TRBJ2-7	TRBD1	TRBV6-6	.	CASSQIPGQGSYEQYF	TGTGCCAGCAGTCAAATACCAGGACAGGGGTCCTACGAGCAGTACTTC
TRBJ2-3	TRBD1	TRBV7-2	.	CASSFPGQGFLYF	TGTGCCAGCAGCTTTCCGGGACAGGGTTTTCTGTATTTT